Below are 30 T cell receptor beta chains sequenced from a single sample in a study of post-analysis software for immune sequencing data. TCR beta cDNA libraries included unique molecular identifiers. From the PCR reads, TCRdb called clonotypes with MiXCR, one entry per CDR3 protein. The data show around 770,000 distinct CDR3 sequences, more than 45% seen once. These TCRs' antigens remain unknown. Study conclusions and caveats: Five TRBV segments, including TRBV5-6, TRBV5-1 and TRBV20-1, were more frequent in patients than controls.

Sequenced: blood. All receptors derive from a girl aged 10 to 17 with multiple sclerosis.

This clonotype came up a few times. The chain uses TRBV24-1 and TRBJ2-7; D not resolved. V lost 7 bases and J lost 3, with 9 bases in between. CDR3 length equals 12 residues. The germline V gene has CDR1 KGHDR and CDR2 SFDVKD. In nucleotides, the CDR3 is TGTGCCACCAGCACATCAAACTACGAGCAGTACTTC. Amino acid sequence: CATSTSNYEQYF.

CDR3 in DNA: TGTGCCATCAGGGCCGGGACTAGCGGGAGGGCCTACGAGCAGTACTTC. It translates to CAIRAGTSGRAYEQYF. The rearrangement joins TRBV10-3 to TRBJ2-7; 16 positions agree with TRBD2. This CDR3 is built from 16 residues. V lost 6 bases to trimming and J lost 2 bases; unmatched junction nucleotides: 4. CDR1 and CDR2 from the germline V gene are ENHRY and SYGVKD.

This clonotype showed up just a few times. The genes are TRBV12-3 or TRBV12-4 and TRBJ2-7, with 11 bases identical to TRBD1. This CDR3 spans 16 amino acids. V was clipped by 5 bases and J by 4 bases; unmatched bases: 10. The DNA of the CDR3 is TGTGCCAGCAGTCTCGACTTCGGGACAGGGGGGTACGAGCAGTACTTC. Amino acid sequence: CASSLDFGTGGYEQYF.

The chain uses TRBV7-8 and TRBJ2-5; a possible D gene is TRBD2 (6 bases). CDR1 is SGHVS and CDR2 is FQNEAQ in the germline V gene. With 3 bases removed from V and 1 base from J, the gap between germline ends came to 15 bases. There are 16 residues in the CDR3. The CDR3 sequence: CASSFTGGTIQETQYF. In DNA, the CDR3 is TGTGCCAGCAGCTTTACTGGCGGGACCATCCAAGAGACCCAGTACTTC.

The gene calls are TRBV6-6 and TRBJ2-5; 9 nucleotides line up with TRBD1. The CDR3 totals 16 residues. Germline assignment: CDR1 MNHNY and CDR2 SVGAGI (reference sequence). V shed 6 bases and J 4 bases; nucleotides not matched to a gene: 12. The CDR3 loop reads CASSHTSTGGRETQYF. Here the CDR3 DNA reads TGTGCCAGCAGCCACACCTCCACAGGGGGCAGAGAGACCCAGTACTTC.

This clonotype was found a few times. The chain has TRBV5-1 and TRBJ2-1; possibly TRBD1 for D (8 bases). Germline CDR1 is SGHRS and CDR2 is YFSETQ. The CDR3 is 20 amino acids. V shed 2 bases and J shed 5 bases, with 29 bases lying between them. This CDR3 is CASSFIPGQDSREDDNEQFF. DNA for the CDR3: TGCGCCAGCAGCTTTATCCCGGGACAGGATTCCCGGGAGGACGACAATGAGCAGTTCTTC.

CDR3 protein: CASSYLGDSKRQYF. The CDR3 DNA follows: TGTGCCAGCAGTTACTTAGGGGACTCCAAAAGGCAGTACTTC. The chain links TRBV6-6 to TRBJ2-5, with D perhaps matching TRBD2 (6 bases). This CDR3 is 14 amino acids long. Germline CDR1 is MNHNY and CDR2 is SVGAGI (reference sequence). V lost 1 base, J lost 11 bases, and 17 bases lay in between.

The chain's CDR3 is CATSSRVRGTDTQYF. CDR3 nucleotides: TGTGCCACCAGCTCCAGGGTTCGTGGAACAGATACGCAGTATTTT. This chain connects TRBV15 to TRBJ2-3; a weak D match, TRBD1 (5 bases). The ends were cut back, 5 bases at V and 3 bases at J, with 15 bases in the middle. The CDR3 is made up of 15 amino acids. CDR1 and CDR2 from the germline V gene are LNHNV and YYDKDF (reference sequence).

This CDR3 reads CASSRFIGGDSDTQYF. The CDR3 coding sequence is TGTGCCAGCAGCCGTTTCATTGGCGGGGATTCAGATACGCAGTATTTT. This chain uses TRBV12-3 or TRBV12-4 with TRBJ2-3; a weak D match, TRBD2 (6 bases). Trimming cost V 6 bases and J 4 bases, with 20 bases left between them. This CDR3 spans 16 amino acids.

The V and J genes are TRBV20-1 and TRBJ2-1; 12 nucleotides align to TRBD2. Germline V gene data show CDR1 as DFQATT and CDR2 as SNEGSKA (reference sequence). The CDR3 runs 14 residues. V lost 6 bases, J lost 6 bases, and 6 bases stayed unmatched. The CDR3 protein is CSARLAGVFNEQFF. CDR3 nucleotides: TGCAGTGCGAGACTAGCGGGAGTATTCAATGAGCAGTTCTTC.

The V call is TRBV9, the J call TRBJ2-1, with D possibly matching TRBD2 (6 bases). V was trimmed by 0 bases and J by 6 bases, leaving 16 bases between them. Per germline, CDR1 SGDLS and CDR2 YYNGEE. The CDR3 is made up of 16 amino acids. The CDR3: CASSVDGGNPGNEQFF. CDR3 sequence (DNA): TGTGCCAGCAGCGTAGACGGCGGGAACCCCGGCAATGAGCAGTTCTTC.

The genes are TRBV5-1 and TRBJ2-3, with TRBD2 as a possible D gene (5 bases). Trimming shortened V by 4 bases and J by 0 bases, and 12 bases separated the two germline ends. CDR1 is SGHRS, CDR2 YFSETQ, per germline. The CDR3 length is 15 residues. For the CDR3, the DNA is TGCGCCAGCAGCCAAAACCCGGGAAGCACAGATACGCAGTATTTT. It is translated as CASSQNPGSTDTQYF.

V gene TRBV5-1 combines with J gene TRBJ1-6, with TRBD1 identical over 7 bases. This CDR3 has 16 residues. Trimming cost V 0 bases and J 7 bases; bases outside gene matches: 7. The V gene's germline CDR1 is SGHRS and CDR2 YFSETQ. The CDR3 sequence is CASSLARQGFNSPLHF. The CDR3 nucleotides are TGCGCCAGCAGCTTGGCCCGACAGGGTTTCAATTCACCCCTCCACTTT.

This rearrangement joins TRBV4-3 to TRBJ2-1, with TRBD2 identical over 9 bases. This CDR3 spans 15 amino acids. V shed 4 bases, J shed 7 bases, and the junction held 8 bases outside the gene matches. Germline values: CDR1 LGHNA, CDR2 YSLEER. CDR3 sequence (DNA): TGCGCCAGCAGCCCGGGGACTAGCTCTGGGAATGAGCAGTTCTTC. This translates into CASSPGTSSGNEQFF.

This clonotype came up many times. CDR3 coding DNA: TGTGCCAGCCGGACAGGGCCCAGCTCCTACGAGCAGTACTTC. As protein: CASRTGPSSYEQYF. The chain links TRBV7-2 to TRBJ2-7; 8 nucleotides align to TRBD1. Germline trimming cut 8 bases from V and 0 bases from J; bases unmatched to any gene: 6. This CDR3 has 14 residues. CDR1 and CDR2 (germline): SGHTA, FQGNSA.

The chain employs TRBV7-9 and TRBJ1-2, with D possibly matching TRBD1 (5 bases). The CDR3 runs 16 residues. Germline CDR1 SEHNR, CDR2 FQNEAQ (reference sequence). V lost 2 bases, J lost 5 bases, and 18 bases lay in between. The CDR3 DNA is TGTGCCAGCAGCTTACCCTCCGGGGGGGGTTCATATGGCTACACCTTC. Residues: CASSLPSGGGSYGYTF.

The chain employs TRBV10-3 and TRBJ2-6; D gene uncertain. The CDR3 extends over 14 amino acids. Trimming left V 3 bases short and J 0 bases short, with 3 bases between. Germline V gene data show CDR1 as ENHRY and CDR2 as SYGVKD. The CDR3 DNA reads TGTGCCATCAGTGACCCCTCTGGGGCCAACGTCCTGACTTTC. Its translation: CAISDPSGANVLTF.

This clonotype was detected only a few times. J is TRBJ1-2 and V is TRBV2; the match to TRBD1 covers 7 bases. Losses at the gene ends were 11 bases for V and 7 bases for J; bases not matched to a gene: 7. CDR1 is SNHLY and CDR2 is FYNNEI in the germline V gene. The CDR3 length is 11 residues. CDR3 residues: CAVEGAGGYTF. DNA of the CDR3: TGTGCCGTGGAGGGGGCGGGTGGCTACACCTTC.

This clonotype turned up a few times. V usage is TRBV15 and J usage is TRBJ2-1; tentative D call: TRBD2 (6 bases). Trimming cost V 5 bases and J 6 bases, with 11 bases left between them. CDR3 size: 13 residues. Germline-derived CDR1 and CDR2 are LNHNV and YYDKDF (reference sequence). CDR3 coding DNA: TGTGCCACCAGCTCCTGGGACTTCAATGAGCAGTTCTTC. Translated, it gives CATSSWDFNEQFF.

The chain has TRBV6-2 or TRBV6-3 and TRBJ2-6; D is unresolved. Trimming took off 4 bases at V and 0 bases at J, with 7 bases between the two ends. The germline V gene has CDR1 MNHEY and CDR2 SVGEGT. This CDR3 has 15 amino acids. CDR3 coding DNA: TGTGCCAGCAGTTCATGGACCTCTGGGGCCAACGTCCTGACTTTC. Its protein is CASSSWTSGANVLTF.

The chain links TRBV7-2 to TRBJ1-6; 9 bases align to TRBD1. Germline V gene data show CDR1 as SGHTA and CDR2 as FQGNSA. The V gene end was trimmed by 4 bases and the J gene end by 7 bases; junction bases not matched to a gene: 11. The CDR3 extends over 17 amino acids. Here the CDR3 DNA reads TGTGCCAGCAGCTCCGGGACAGGGCCTATGGGGAATTCACCCCTCCACTTT. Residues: CASSSGTGPMGNSPLHF. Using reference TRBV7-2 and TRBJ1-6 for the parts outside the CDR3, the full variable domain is GAGVSQSPSNKVTEKGKDVELRCDPISGHTALYWYRQSLGQGLEFLIYFQGNSAPDKSGLPSDRFSAERTGGSVSTLTIQRTQQEDSAVYLCASSSGTGPMGNSPLHFGNGTRLTVT.

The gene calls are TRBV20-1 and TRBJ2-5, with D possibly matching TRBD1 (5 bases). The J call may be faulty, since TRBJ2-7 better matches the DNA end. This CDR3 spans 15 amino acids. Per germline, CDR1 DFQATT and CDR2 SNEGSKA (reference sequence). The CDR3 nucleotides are TGCAGTGCTAGAGAAGGGGTGTTACCGACCTACGAGCAGTACTTC. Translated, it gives CSAREGVLPTYEQYF.

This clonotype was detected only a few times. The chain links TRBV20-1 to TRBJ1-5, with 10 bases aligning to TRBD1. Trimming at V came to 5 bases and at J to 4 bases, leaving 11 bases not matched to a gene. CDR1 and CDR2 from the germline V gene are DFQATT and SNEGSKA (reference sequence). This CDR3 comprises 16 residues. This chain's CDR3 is CSAGPLGTGANQPQHF. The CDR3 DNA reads TGCAGTGCTGGACCCCTCGGGACAGGGGCGAATCAGCCCCAGCATTTT.

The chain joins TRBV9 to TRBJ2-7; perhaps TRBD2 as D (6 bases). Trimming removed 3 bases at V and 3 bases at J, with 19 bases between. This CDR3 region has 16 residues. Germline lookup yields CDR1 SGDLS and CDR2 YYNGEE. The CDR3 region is CASSDKLWADYYEQYF. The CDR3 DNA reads TGTGCCAGCAGCGATAAGTTGTGGGCGGACTACTACGAGCAGTACTTC.

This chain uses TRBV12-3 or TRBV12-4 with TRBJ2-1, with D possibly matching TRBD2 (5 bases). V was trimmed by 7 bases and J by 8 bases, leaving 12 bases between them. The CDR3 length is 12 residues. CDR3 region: CASTSDLHEQFF. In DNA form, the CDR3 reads TGTGCCAGCACCTCGGACTTACATGAGCAGTTCTTC.

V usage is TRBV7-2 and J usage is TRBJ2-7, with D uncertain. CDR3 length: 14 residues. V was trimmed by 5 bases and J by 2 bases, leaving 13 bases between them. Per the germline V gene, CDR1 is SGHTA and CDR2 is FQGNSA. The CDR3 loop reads CASSPDSTTYEQYF. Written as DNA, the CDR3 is TGTGCCAGCAGCCCCGACTCTACAACCTACGAGCAGTACTTC.

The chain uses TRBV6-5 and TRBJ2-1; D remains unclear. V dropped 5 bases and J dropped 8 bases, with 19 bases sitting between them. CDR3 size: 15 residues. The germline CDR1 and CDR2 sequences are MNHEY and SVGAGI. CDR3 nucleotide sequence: TGTGCCAGCAGTCCTCGCGGTCCCCTTTGGGATGAGCAGTTCTTC. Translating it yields CASSPRGPLWDEQFF.

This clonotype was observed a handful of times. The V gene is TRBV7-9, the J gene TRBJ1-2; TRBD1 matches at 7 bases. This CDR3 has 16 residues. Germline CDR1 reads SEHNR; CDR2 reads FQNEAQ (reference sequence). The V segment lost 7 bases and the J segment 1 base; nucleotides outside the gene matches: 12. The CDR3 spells CASIKTGPPLNYGYTF. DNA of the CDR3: TGTGCCAGCATCAAGACAGGGCCCCCGCTTAACTATGGCTACACCTTC.

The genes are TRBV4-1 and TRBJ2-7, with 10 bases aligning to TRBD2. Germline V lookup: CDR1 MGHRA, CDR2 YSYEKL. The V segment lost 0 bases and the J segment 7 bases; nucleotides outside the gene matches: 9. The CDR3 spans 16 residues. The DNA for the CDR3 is TGCGCCAGCAGCCAAGAGGGGACTAGCGACTACAATGAGCAGTACTTC. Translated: CASSQEGTSDYNEQYF.

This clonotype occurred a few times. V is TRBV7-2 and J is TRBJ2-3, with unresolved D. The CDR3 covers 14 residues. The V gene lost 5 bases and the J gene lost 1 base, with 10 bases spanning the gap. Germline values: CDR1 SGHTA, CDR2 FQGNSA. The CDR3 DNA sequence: TGTGCCAGCAGCACTCCAAGCGGCACAGATACGCAGTATTTT. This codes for CASSTPSGTDTQYF.